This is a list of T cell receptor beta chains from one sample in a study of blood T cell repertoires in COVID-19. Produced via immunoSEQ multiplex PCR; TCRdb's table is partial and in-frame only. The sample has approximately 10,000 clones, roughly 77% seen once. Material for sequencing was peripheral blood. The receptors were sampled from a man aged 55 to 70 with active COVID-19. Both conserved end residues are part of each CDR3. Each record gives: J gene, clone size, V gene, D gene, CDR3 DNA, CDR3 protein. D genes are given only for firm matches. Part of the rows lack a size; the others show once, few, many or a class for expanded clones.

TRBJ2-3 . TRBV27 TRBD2 TGTGCCAGCAGGACACTAGCGGGAGGGCCGCGTACGCAGTATTTT CASRTLAGGPRTQYF
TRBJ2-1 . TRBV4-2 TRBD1 TGTGCCAGCAGCCATGCCATGGGGACAGGCCCCTACAATGAGCAGTTCTTC CASSHAMGTGPYNEQFF
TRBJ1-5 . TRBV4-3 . TGCGCCAGCAGCCTGGAAACAGGAAAGCCCCAGCATTTT CASSLETGKPQHF
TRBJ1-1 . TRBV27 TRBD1 TGTGCCAGCAGTTTATCCCCCAGGGGGCAAGTGATAGCTTTCTTT CASSLSPRGQVIAFF
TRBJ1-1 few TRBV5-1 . TGCGCCAGCAGCTTGCTAGGGGGCACTGAAGCTTTCTTT CASSLLGGTEAFF
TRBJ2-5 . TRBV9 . TGTGCCAGCAGCGCCCGTCTCGGGTACCAAGAGACCCAGTACTTC CASSARLGYQETQYF
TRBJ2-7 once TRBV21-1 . TGTGCCAGCAGCAAGGGCGCAAATCGGACAGGGGTGCCCGAGCAGTACTTC CASSKGANRTGVPEQYF
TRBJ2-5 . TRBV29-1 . TGCAGCGTTCTTGGGGGCGGGGAGACCCAGTACTTC CSVLGGGETQYF
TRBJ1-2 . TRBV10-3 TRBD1 TGTGCCATCAGTGCACCGACAGGGGGCGGTAATGGCTACACCTTC CAISAPTGGGNGYTF
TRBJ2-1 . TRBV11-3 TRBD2 TGTGCCAGCAGCCCAGGACTAGCGGGAGACAATGAGCAGTTCTTC CASSPGLAGDNEQFF
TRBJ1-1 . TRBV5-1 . TGCGCCAGCAGCTTGTCTGTGAACACTGAAGCTTTCTTT CASSLSVNTEAFF
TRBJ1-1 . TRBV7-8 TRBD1 TGTGCCAGCAGCCCCCGGGGACAGGGCCAATTAAGACCGAACACTGAAGCTTTCTTT CASSPRGQGQLRPNTEAFF
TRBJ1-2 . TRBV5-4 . TGTGCCAGCAGCGTCGGGACTGGGGAAGGGTATTATGGCTACACCTTC CASSVGTGEGYYGYTF
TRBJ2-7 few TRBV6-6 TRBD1 TGTGCCAGCAGTTACTCGCCAGGGGGCGCCTACGAGCAGTACTTC CASSYSPGGAYEQYF
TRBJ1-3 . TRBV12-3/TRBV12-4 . TGTGCCAGCAGTTTTTCTAAAAACACCATATATTTT CASSFSKNTIYF
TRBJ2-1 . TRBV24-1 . TGTGCCACCAGTGACTCGGGGCCAGCGGGCTACAATGAGCAGTTCTTC CATSDSGPAGYNEQFF
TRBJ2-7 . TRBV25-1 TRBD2 TGTGCCAGCAGTGAAGGGTCTAGCGGCCTCTACGAGCAGTACTTC CASSEGSSGLYEQYF
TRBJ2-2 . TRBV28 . TGTGCCAGCAGTTCTAGCGTTCGGGGCACCGGGGAGCTGTTTTTT CASSSSVRGTGELFF
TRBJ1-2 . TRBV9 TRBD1 TGTGCCAGCAGCCCCCCCCCGGGACAGACCTATGGCTACACCTTC CASSPPPGQTYGYTF
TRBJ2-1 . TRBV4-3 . TGCGCCAGCAGCCAAGAGCCCACACGGGGATACAATGAGCAGTTCTTC CASSQEPTRGYNEQFF
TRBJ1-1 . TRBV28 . TGTGCCAGCAAGCCAAACCTAGGGGGTTTGTTTACTGAAGCTTTCTTT CASKPNLGGLFTEAFF
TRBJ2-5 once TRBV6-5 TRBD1 TGTGCCAGCACCCGAGGCAGGGGGTACCAAGAGACCCAGTACTTC CASTRGRGYQETQYF
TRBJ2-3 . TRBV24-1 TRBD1 TGTGCCACCGGCGAGGACAGGGGGAATCTAGATACGCAGTATTTT CATGEDRGNLDTQYF
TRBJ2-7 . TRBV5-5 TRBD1 TGTGCCAGCAGCCTGGGGACAGTATTCTCCTACGAGCAGTACTTC CASSLGTVFSYEQYF
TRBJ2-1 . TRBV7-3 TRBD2 TGTGCCAGCAGCTTGGCTAGCGGGAGTATCTATGAGCAGTTCTTC CASSLASGSIYEQFF